The T cell receptor delta chain described here comes from a study of delta chains in infants with herpesvirus infections. Study as a whole: Ugandan infants were followed prospectively from birth through primary CMV infection. Postnatally CMV-infected infants were checked for a public fetal Vdelta1/Vgamma8 clonotype.

Gamma-chain- and delta-chain-specific primers converted PBMC RNA into TCR cDNA. TCRdb fed the RT-PCR reads to CATT. This sample carries roughly 1,600 delta-chain clones, roughly 6.7% of them seen once, and the ten largest clones take 3% to 4.5%. Germline lookup yields CDR1 TSWWSYY and CDR2 QGS. The CDR3 is made up of 22 amino acids. V was pared by 0 bases and J by 0 bases, with 29 bases between. Findings of the study overall: CMV-uninfected infants might carry this public clonotype below detection.

Concerning this clone itself: No antigen is known for it.

The rearrangement joins TRDV1 to TRDJ1; D possibly corresponds to TRDD2 (8 bases). This material consisted of peripheral blood, taken at time point 1 of longitudinal follow-up. The clonotype comes from a human donor who was a Ugandan infant, either HIV-exposed or HIV-unexposed (not recorded which). The CDR3 DNA follows: TGTGCTCTTGGGGAACTCTTCCTACTTTACCCGACTGGGGTACCGTACACCGATAAACTCATCTTT. This translates into CALGELFLLYPTGVPYTDKLIF.